The present T cell receptor beta chain was sequenced within a study of cytomegalovirus exposure and HLA in healthy donors. Study-wide findings and caveats: With DRB1 most and HLA-C fewest, TCR association rates differed between HLA loci in a later analysis. Published work reported that the classifier diagnosed cytomegalovirus status with high specificity and sensitivity. Later analysis associated a missense DCLRE1C variant with TCR beta V- and J-gene trimming. A few CMV-associated chains proved CMV antigen-specific in vitro.

For this clone: No antigen is known for it.

V gave up 2 bases and J gave up 1 base; unmatched junction bases: 4. This CDR3 has 15 residues. Per the germline V gene, CDR1 is LNHDA and CDR2 is SQIVND (reference sequence). The PCR contained 60 Vbeta and 13 Jbeta primers. TCRdb's copy holds only in-frame clones and misses some; the assay was immunoSEQ multiplex PCR. The table has approximately 160,000 clones, approximately 84% seen once. This clonotype originated in a boy aged 2 to 9 in good health and CMV-seronegative. What was sequenced was PBMCs. The gene calls are TRBV19 and TRBJ2-7, with 8 bases identical to TRBD2. CDR3 loop: CASSITGTRSYEQYF. Written as DNA, the CDR3 is TGTGCCAGTAGTATAACCGGGACTAGATCCTACGAGCAGTACTTC.